Each of the 6 T cell receptor beta chains below was sequenced from the same sample in a study of shared clonotypes between healthy human individuals. Libraries were prepared by immunoSEQ multiplex PCR; TCRdb keeps only in-frame clonotypes and omits some of them. The repertoire includes over a million clones, about 75% of them detected once, and 1.4% to 1.5% sits in the top ten. Source material: memory CD4+ T cells sorted from blood. Subset in this sample: CD45RA-negative fraction. Receptors were obtained from a young man in good health.

The chain carries TRBV5-6 and TRBJ2-7; 10 bases agree with TRBD1. Germline V gene data show CDR1 as SGHDT and CDR2 as YYEEEE. V dropped 4 bases and J dropped 5; count of bases not matched to a gene: 3. This CDR3 comprises 13 residues. The CDR3 DNA sequence: TGTGCCAGCAGCGGGACAGGGGATGACGAGCAGTACTTC. Its protein product is CASSGTGDDEQYF.

The chain combines TRBV7-2 with TRBJ2-7, with TRBD1 matching over 8 bases. J lost 6 bases, V lost 5 bases, and 6 bases had no gene match. The CDR3 totals 13 residues. Germline values: CDR1 SGHTA, CDR2 FQGNSA. The CDR3 bases are TGTGCCAGCAGCCCCCGACAGGGGATCGAGCAGTACTTC. This sequence encodes CASSPRQGIEQYF.

For the CDR3, the DNA is TGTGCCAGCAGCTTAGGTGTGGGAGCGGACTCACCCCTCCACTTT. Translation: CASSLGVGADSPLHF. The V call is TRBV7-6, the J call TRBJ1-6; D call uncertain. The V gene's germline CDR1 is SGHVS and CDR2 FNYEAQ. Trimming stripped 1 base from V and 10 bases from J, with 14 bases between. There are 15 residues in the CDR3. The full variable domain, its missing parts supplied by reference TRBV7-6 and TRBJ1-6, is GAGVSQSPRYKVTKRGQDVALRCDPISGHVSLYWYRQALGQGPEFLTYFNYEAQQDKSGLPNDRFSAERPEGSISTLTIQRTEQRDSAMYRCASSLGVGADSPLHFGNGTRLTVT.

The chain carries TRBV29-1 and TRBJ1-3; D is unresolved. Per the germline V gene, CDR1 is SQVTM and CDR2 is ANQGSEA. Trimming took off 6 bases at V and 2 bases at J, with 11 bases between the two ends. This CDR3 has 13 amino acids. In nucleotides, the CDR3 is TGCAGCGTCCCCCGCGGGACTGGAAACACCATATATTTT. Translated: CSVPRGTGNTIYF.

This clone occurred a few times. This chain uses TRBV6-1 with TRBJ1-3; unclear D gene. The CDR3 loop spans 14 amino acids. Trimming took off 4 bases at V and 4 bases at J, with 11 bases between the two ends. Germline V gives CDR1 MNHNS, CDR2 SASEGT. CDR3 DNA sequence: TGTGCCAGCAGTGGTACATCAGCAGGAAACACCATATATTTT. This gives the protein CASSGTSAGNTIYF.

This sequence joins TRBV9 and TRBJ1-5, with 8 bases matching TRBD1. J was trimmed by 6 bases and V by 4 bases; bases with no gene match: 9. The CDR3 length is 15 residues. Germline V gene lookup returns CDR1 SGDLS and CDR2 YYNGEE. The CDR3 sequence is CASSRGTGGGQPQHF. The CDR3 bases are TGTGCCAGCAGCAGAGGGACAGGAGGGGGTCAGCCCCAGCATTTT.